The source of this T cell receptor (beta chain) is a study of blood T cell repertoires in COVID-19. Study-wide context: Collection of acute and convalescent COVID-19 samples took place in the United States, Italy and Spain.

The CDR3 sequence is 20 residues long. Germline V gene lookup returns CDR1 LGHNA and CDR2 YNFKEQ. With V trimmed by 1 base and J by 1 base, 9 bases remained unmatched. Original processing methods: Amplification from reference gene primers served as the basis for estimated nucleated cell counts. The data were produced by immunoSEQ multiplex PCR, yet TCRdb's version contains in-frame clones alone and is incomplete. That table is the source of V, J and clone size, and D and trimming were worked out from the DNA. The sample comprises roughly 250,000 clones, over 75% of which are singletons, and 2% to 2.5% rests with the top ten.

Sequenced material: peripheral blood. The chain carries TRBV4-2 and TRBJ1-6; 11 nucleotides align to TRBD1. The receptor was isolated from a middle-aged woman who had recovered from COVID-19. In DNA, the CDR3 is TGTGCCAGCAGCCAAGCGAGGGGTGGACAGGGGGCTTCCTATAATTCACCCCTCCACTTT. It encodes CASSQARGGQGASYNSPLHF.